This T cell receptor beta chain was observed in a study of blood T cell repertoires in COVID-19. Measured with immunoSEQ multiplex PCR; TCRdb has only the in-frame clones, and not every one. The table has about 380,000 clones, around 91% seen once. This TCR was recovered from a man aged 18 to 29 with active or convalescent COVID-19. Sequencing was done on a sample of peripheral blood.

The CDR3 DNA is TGTGCCAGCAGCATAGCCGGGGACAGGGGGCGGAATGAGCAGTTCTTC. Its protein is CASSIAGDRGRNEQFF. V gene TRBV7-3 combines with J gene TRBJ2-1, with 12 bases lining up with TRBD1. This CDR3 has 16 amino acids. Germline values: CDR1 SGHTA, CDR2 FQGTGA. With 5 bases clipped from V and 7 bases from J, the junction kept 9 bases outside the gene matches.